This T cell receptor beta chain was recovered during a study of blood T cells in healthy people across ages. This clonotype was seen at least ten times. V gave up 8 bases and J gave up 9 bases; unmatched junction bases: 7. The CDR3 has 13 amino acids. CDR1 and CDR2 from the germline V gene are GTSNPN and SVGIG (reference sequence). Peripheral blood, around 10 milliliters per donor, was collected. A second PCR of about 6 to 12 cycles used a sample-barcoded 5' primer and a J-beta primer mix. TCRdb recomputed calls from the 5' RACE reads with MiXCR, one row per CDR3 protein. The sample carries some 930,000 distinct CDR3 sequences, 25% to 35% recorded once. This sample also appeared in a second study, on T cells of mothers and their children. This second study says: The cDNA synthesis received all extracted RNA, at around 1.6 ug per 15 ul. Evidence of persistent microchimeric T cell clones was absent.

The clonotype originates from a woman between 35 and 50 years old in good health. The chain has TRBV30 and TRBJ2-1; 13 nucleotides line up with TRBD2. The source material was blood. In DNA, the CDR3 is TGTGCCCAGAGGGGACTAGCGGGAACTGAGCAGTTCTTC. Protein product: CAQRGLAGTEQFF.